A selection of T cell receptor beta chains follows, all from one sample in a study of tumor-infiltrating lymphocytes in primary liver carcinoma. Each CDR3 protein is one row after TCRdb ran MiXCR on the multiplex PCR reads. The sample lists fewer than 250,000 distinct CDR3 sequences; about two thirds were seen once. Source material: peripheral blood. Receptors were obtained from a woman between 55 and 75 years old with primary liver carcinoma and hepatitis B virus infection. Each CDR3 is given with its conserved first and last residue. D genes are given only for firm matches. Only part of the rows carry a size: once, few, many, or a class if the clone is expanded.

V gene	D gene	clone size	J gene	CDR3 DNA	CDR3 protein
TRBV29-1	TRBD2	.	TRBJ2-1	TGCAGCGTTTACTACGGTAGCGGGACTGAGCAGCTCTTC	CSVYYGSGTEQLF
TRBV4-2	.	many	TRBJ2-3	TGTGCCAGCAGCCAAGAAGTACGCCTAGCTAGAGATACGCAGTATTTT	CASSQEVRLARDTQYF
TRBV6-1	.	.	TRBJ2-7	TGTGCCAGCAGTGAAGCAGGGGGGGTCGGTTGCGAGCAGTACTTC	CASSEAGGVGCEQYF
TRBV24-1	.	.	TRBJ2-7	TGTGCCACCAGTGACAAGGACAACCCCCTACCCTCCGAGCAGTACTTC	CATSDKDNPLPSEQYF
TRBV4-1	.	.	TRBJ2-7	TGCGCCAGCAGCCAAGACCTGTGTTACAGGGGACTCTACGAGCAGTACTTC	CASSQDLCYRGLYEQYF
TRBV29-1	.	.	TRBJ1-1	TGCAGCGTTGATCAAGGGTTTAACACTGAAGCTTTCTTT	CSVDQGFNTEAFF
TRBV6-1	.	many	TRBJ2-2	TGTGCCAGCAGTGAAATCTGGGGTATGACCACCGGGGAGCTGTTTTTT	CASSEIWGMTTGELFF
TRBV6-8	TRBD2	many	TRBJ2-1	TGTGCCAGCAGACCGGGACTAGCGGGGAATGAGCAGTTCTTC	CASRPGLAGNEQFF
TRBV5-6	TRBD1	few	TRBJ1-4	TGTGCCAACAGCGGGAGGACAGGGGCGTACGAAAAACTGTTTTTT	CANSGRTGAYEKLFF
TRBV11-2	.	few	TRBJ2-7	TGTGCCAGCACGAGTCCTGGGCGGGAGACAAGGGGGGAGCAGTACTTC	CASTSPGRETRGEQYF
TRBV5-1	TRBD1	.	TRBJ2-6	TGCGCCAGCAGCGAGGACAGGGCTGGGGCCAACGTCCTGACTTTC	CASSEDRAGANVLTF
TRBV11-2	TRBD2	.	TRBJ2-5	TGTGCCAGCTACTCCCGTGGTAGCGGGAGAGAGACCCAGTACTTC	CASYSRGSGRETQYF
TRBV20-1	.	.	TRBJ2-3	TGCAGTGCTAGAGATGAAGTGGCCCAAGATACGCAGTATTTT	CSARDEVAQDTQYF
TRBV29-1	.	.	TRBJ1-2	TGCAGCGTTGGGCTGGGTTCTGTTTACTATGGCTACACCTTC	CSVGLGSVYYGYTF
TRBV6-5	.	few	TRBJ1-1	TGTGCCAGCAGTTGGGGCCTGGGGGCTTTCTTT	CASSWGLGAFF
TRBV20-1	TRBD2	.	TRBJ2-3	TGCAGTGCGCATGGACTAGCGATCAATACGCAGTATTTT	CSAHGLAINTQYF
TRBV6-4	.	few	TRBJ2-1	TGTGCCAGCAGTGCTCGTCCTACGGGGGAGTCCTACAATGAGCAGTTCTTC	CASSARPTGESYNEQFF
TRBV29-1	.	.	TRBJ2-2	TGCAGCGCACCAGAACACACCGGGGTGCTGCTTTTT	CSAPEHTGVLLF
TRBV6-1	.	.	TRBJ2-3	TGTGCCAGCAGGACTTGCGGTATAACGCAGTATTTT	CASRTCGITQYF
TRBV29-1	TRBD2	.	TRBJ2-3	TGCACCGCGACAACAGCGGGAGATACGCACTATTTT	CTATTAGDTHYF
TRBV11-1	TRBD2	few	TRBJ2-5	TGTACTAGCAGCTTACCGGGACTACAAGAGACGCAGTACTTT	CTSSLPGLQETQYF
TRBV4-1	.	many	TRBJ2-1	TGCGCCAGCAGCCAAGATCGGGTGAGCTCCTACAATGAGCAGTTCTTC	CASSQDRVSSYNEQFF
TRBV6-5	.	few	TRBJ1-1	TGTGCCAGCAGTTACTCGAGTAAAGGTTTGCGGACTGAAGCTTTCTTT	CASSYSSKGLRTEAFF
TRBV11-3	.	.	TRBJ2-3	TGTGCCAGCAGCTTAGGGTTAACGAGAAACACAGATACGCAGTATTTT	CASSLGLTRNTDTQYF
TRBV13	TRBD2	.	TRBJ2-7	TGTGCCAGCAGCTTGGCTTCAAGGACTAGCGTGAGGTACTGGGACGAGCAGTACTTC	CASSLASRTSVRYWDEQYF
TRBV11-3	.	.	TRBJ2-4	TGTGTCACCAGCTTGGAAGGGCCGGCCAAAAACATTCAGTACTTC	CVTSLEGPAKNIQYF
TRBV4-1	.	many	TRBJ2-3	TGCGCCAGCAGCCAAACTAGCCGGGCAGATACGCAGTATTTT	CASSQTSRADTQYF
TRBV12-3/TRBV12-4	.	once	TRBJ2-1	TGTGCCAGCAGTGCAAGCGGCCTCTACAAAGAGCAGTTCTTC	CASSASGLYKEQFF
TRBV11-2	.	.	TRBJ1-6	TGTACCAGCAGCTTAGATCTGGGCTCACCCCTCCACTTT	CTSSLDLGSPLHF
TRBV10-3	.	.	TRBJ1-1	TGTGCCATCAGTGACGTCAGACAGAACACTGAGGCTTTCTTT	CAISDVRQNTEAFF
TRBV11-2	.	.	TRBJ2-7	TGTGCCAGCAGCTTAGAGGTAGGAAACTACGAGCAGTACTTC	CASSLEVGNYEQYF
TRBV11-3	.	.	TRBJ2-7	TGTGCCAGCACCTATGGGCACGGACCATTTAACCCCTACGAGCAGTACTTC	CASTYGHGPFNPYEQYF
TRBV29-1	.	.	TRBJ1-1	TGCAGCGTTGATCAATGGCTGAACACTGAAGCTCTCTTT	CSVDQWLNTEALF
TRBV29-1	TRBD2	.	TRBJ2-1	TGCAGCGTTGGGTGGACTAGATACAATGAGCAGTTCTTC	CSVGWTRYNEQFF
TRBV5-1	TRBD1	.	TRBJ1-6	TGCGCCAGCAGCTCGGGGACAGAAGGGTATAATTCACCCCTCAACTTT	CASSSGTEGYNSPLNF
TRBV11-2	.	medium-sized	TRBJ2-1	TGTGCCAGCAGCTTAGAACGGCCACACAATGAGCAGTTCTTC	CASSLERPHNEQFF
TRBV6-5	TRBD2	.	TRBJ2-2	TGTGCCAGCAGTTACGGGCGTCGGCTAGCGGTGAAGTCGGGGGTGCTGTTTTTT	CASSYGRRLAVKSGVLFF
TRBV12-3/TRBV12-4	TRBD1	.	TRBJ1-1	TGTGCCAACAGTTTACGAGGGATTGACAGGGAGAGTGGTCACACTGAAGCTTTCTTT	CANSLRGIDRESGHTEAFF
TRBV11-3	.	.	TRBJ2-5	TGTGCCGGCAGGTCCCAGGGAGGGGGCCAATACTTC	CAGRSQGGGQYF
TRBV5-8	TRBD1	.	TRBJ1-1	TGTGCCAGCAGCTTAGGACAGGGTACGGGGAACACTGAAGCTTTCTTT	CASSLGQGTGNTEAFF
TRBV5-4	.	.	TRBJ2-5	TGTGCCAGCAGCTCGGGGAGGTGGACTGAAGAGACCCAGTACTTC	CASSSGRWTEETQYF
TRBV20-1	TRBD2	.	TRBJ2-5	TGCAGTGCTACCACCGGGACTAGCGGAAGCCTCACCCAGTACTTC	CSATTGTSGSLTQYF
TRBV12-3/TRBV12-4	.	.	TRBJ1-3	TGTGCCAGCCGTCGTGGGGATGGACACACCATATATTTT	CASRRGDGHTIYF
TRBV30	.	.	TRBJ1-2	TGTGCCTGGGGTGGGCTTGGTGGCTACACCTTC	CAWGGLGGYTF
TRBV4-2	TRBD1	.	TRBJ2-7	TGTGCCAGCAGCCAATGGAGTCTGGGACAGGGGGCTAGCGAGCAGTACTTC	CASSQWSLGQGASEQYF
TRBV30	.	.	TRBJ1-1	TGTGCCTGGAATCTCCAATCAAGAGCTGAAGCTTTCTTT	CAWNLQSRAEAFF
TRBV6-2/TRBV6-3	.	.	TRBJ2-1	TGTACCAGCAGTTACTCAGTCAGCCAGCAGTTCTTC	CTSSYSVSQQFF
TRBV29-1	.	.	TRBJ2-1	TGCAGCGTTTCCGAGACAGATAGTGGCGGCTACATTGAGCAGTTCTTC	CSVSETDSGGYIEQFF
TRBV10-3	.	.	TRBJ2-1	TGTGCCATCACTGGGGCGCCCCCCTACAATGAGCAGTTCTTC	CAITGAPPYNEQFF
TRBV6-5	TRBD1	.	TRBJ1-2	TGTGCCAGCGGGGGGGGACAGGGGTATGGCTACACCTTC	CASGGGQGYGYTF
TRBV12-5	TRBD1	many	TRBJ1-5	TGTGCTAGTGGAACAACCGGGACAGGGGTTAATAGCAATCAGCCCCAGCATTTT	CASGTTGTGVNSNQPQHF